These T cell receptor beta chains were read from a single sample in a study of T-cell reconstitution after alpha-beta-depleted transplantation in children. MiXCR, run by TCRdb on the PCR reads, gives a single entry per CDR3 protein. The profile shows more than 200,000 distinct CDR3 sequences, roughly 26% of them singletons. The input for sequencing was PBMCs, taken before TCRalphabeta/CD19-depleted stem cell transplant. The origin of the receptors is a girl aged 2-10 years with Fanconi anemia, due to receive a stem cell transplant. Both conserved end residues are part of each CDR3. A D gene is named only where the DNA matches it firmly. Not every row has a clone size; where given, it reads once, few, many or a size class.

V: TRBV29-1; J: TRBJ2-7; D: .; size: many; DNA: TGCAGCGTTAATTTCGTTGAAGAGCAGTACTTC; CDR3: CSVNFVEEQYF
V: TRBV6-5; J: TRBJ1-6; D: .; size: .; DNA: TGTGCCAGCAGTTCCACAACGACGGGCCTGCCCCTCCACTTT; CDR3: CASSSTTTGLPLHF
V: TRBV15; J: TRBJ1-2; D: TRBD1; size: once; DNA: TGTGCCACCGGATTTATCGACAGGGGGTACTATGGCTACACCTTC; CDR3: CATGFIDRGYYGYTF
V: TRBV6-4; J: TRBJ2-1; D: TRBD2; size: .; DNA: TGTGCCAGCAGTGTAGGACTAGCGGGAGTACATGAGCAGTTCTTC; CDR3: CASSVGLAGVHEQFF
V: TRBV18; J: TRBJ2-7; D: .; size: few; DNA: TGTGCCAGCTCACCGCGACGGGGCGGGGCCCTAGGCTCCTACGAGCAGTACTTC; CDR3: CASSPRRGGALGSYEQYF
V: TRBV7-2; J: TRBJ1-2; D: .; size: few; DNA: TGTGCCAGCAGCTTAGCCAGATCGACAGTTTCTAACTATGGCTACACCTTC; CDR3: CASSLARSTVSNYGYTF
V: TRBV12-3/TRBV12-4; J: TRBJ1-5; D: .; size: many; DNA: TGTGCCAGCAGTTTAAACGGGGATCAGCCCCAGCATTTT; CDR3: CASSLNGDQPQHF
V: TRBV10-3; J: TRBJ2-3; D: TRBD2; size: few; DNA: TGTGCCATCCCAGCGGGAGGTGGCACAGATACGCAGTATTTT; CDR3: CAIPAGGGTDTQYF
V: TRBV29-1; J: TRBJ2-2; D: TRBD1; size: many; DNA: TGCAGCGTTGAGCGACAGGGCCATCACACCGGGGAGCTGTTTTTT; CDR3: CSVERQGHHTGELFF
V: TRBV5-1; J: TRBJ2-7; D: .; size: .; DNA: TGCGCCAGCAACGGGGGCAGGGCCTACGAGCAGTACTTC; CDR3: CASNGGRAYEQYF
V: TRBV29-1; J: TRBJ2-1; D: TRBD2; size: .; DNA: TGCAGCGACTGGACTAGCGGGGGGTTGCTCGGCAATGAGCAGTTCTTC; CDR3: CSDWTSGGLLGNEQFF
V: TRBV7-2; J: TRBJ1-6; D: TRBD1; size: .; DNA: TGTGCCAGCAGCTCCTGGACAGGGAGCTCCTATAATTCACCCCTCCACTTT; CDR3: CASSSWTGSSYNSPLHF
V: TRBV12-3/TRBV12-4; J: TRBJ2-5; D: .; size: many; DNA: TGTGCCAGCAGTTTAGGGAGGGTAGTGCGGCAAGAGACCCAGTACTTC; CDR3: CASSLGRVVRQETQYF
V: TRBV9; J: TRBJ2-3; D: .; size: many; DNA: TGTGCCAGCAGCGTAGGACGGGGAACCATTTATACGCAGTATTTT; CDR3: CASSVGRGTIYTQYF
V: TRBV7-3; J: TRBJ2-1; D: .; size: .; DNA: TGTGCCAGCAGCCCCCAAGGACAGCGGGCCTACAATGAGCAGTTCTTC; CDR3: CASSPQGQRAYNEQFF
V: TRBV5-1; J: TRBJ1-1; D: .; size: .; DNA: TGCGCCAGCAGCAACTGGGGCCTTCCGCTGGAAGAAGCTTTCTTT; CDR3: CASSNWGLPLEEAFF
V: TRBV13; J: TRBJ2-7; D: TRBD2; size: .; DNA: TGTGCCAGCAGTTTACGAGGACTAGCGGTCTCCTACGAGCAGTACTTC; CDR3: CASSLRGLAVSYEQYF
V: TRBV25-1; J: TRBJ2-2; D: .; size: .; DNA: TGTGCCAGCAGTGAATCAGTAGGGCATAACACCGGGGAGCTGTTTTTT; CDR3: CASSESVGHNTGELFF
V: TRBV29-1; J: TRBJ2-7; D: TRBD1; size: many; DNA: TGCAGCGCACGACTGGGACAGACCTACGAGCAGTACTTC; CDR3: CSARLGQTYEQYF
V: TRBV5-1; J: TRBJ2-3; D: TRBD2; size: .; DNA: TGCGCCAGCAGCCACCTAGGGACTAGCGGGGATTTAACAGATACGCAGTATTTT; CDR3: CASSHLGTSGDLTDTQYF
V: TRBV7-9; J: TRBJ2-7; D: .; size: .; DNA: TGTGCCAGCAGCTTAGCCGCAGGGCGAGGGGGCTACGAGCAGTACTTC; CDR3: CASSLAAGRGGYEQYF
V: TRBV7-2; J: TRBJ2-1; D: TRBD2; size: .; DNA: TGTGCCAGCAGCTTAGGACCGAGCGGGGCAAGTTTTAATGAGCAGTTCTTC; CDR3: CASSLGPSGASFNEQFF
V: TRBV12-3/TRBV12-4; J: TRBJ1-1; D: .; size: many; DNA: TGTGCCAGCAGGCGGGGAGTTTTGAACACTGAAGCTTTCTTT; CDR3: CASRRGVLNTEAFF
V: TRBV12-3/TRBV12-4; J: TRBJ1-5; D: TRBD1; size: many; DNA: TGTGCCAGCAGGGTTGGACAGGGAATTCAGCCCCAGCATTTT; CDR3: CASRVGQGIQPQHF
V: TRBV20-1; J: TRBJ2-1; D: TRBD1; size: many; DNA: TGCAGTGCTATTTCCCGGGACAGAACATACAATGAGCAGTTCTTC; CDR3: CSAISRDRTYNEQFF
V: TRBV12-3/TRBV12-4; J: TRBJ2-1; D: TRBD2; size: many; DNA: TGTGCCAGCAGTTTACGTCTAGCGGGGGGCCCCTACAATGAGCAGTTCTTC; CDR3: CASSLRLAGGPYNEQFF
V: TRBV28; J: TRBJ2-7; D: TRBD2; size: .; DNA: TGTGCCAGCAGTTCCCCAGGTAGCGGGTACACCTACGAGCAGTACTTC; CDR3: CASSSPGSGYTYEQYF
V: TRBV12-3/TRBV12-4; J: TRBJ2-5; D: .; size: many; DNA: TGTGCCAGCAGTTTACGGAGGGCATACCAAGAGACCCAGTACTTC; CDR3: CASSLRRAYQETQYF
V: TRBV2; J: TRBJ2-4; D: TRBD2; size: many; DNA: TGTGCCAGCAGTGTTTTCCCCCCCAGGACTAGCGGGAGTTATGCCAAAAACATTCAGTACTTC; CDR3: CASSVFPPRTSGSYAKNIQYF
V: TRBV5-4; J: TRBJ2-1; D: .; size: few; DNA: TGTGCCAGCAGCTTGCTCGCTTCGAATGAGCAGTTCTTC; CDR3: CASSLLASNEQFF
V: TRBV20-1; J: TRBJ2-3; D: .; size: .; DNA: TGCAGTGGAAGCCCAGAGGAGCTACCAAAGCTCCGCACAGATACGCAGTATTTT; CDR3: CSGSPEELPKLRTDTQYF
V: TRBV5-6; J: TRBJ2-3; D: TRBD2; size: .; DNA: TGTGCCAGCAGCTTCACTAGCGAGATAGGCACAGATACGCAGTATTTT; CDR3: CASSFTSEIGTDTQYF
V: TRBV10-3; J: TRBJ2-7; D: TRBD1; size: many; DNA: TGTGCCATCACCGGGACAGGCCCCTACGAGCAGTACTTC; CDR3: CAITGTGPYEQYF
V: TRBV15; J: TRBJ1-4; D: TRBD1; size: .; DNA: TGTGCCACCAGCAGAGTGATAGGGGGCTGGAATGAAAAACTGTTTTTT; CDR3: CATSRVIGGWNEKLFF
V: TRBV24-1; J: TRBJ2-1; D: TRBD2; size: many; DNA: TGTGCCGCGGGAGCAGGGTCGAGCAATGAGCAGTTCTTC; CDR3: CAAGAGSSNEQFF
V: TRBV2; J: TRBJ2-2; D: TRBD1; size: .; DNA: TGTGCCAGTACGGGACAGAGTAGGACCGGGGAGCTGTTTTTT; CDR3: CASTGQSRTGELFF
V: TRBV20-1; J: TRBJ2-1; D: TRBD2; size: .; DNA: TGCAGTGTCCCGACTAGCGGGAGATACAATGAGCAGTTCTTC; CDR3: CSVPTSGRYNEQFF
V: TRBV15; J: TRBJ1-2; D: TRBD1; size: many; DNA: TGTGCCACCTCGTCGGACAGGGGCTATGGCTACACCTTC; CDR3: CATSSDRGYGYTF
V: TRBV10-3; J: TRBJ1-6; D: .; size: many; DNA: TGTGCCATCAGCGGCCTGGGACTTCATAATTCACCCCTCCACTTT; CDR3: CAISGLGLHNSPLHF
V: TRBV20-1; J: TRBJ2-1; D: .; size: many; DNA: TGCAGTGCTAGAGCGGTTCAGGGGCGTCTCTATTACAATGAGCAGTTCTTC; CDR3: CSARAVQGRLYYNEQFF
V: TRBV5-6; J: TRBJ2-7; D: .; size: many; DNA: TGTGCCAGCAGCATCACCGGGACGGGCCACTACGAGCAGTACTTC; CDR3: CASSITGTGHYEQYF
V: TRBV29-1; J: TRBJ2-4; D: .; size: .; DNA: TGCAGCGTTGAAGATCTGCGGGATATCGGAGACATTCAGTACTTC; CDR3: CSVEDLRDIGDIQYF
V: TRBV20-1; J: TRBJ2-3; D: .; size: many; DNA: TGCAGTGCTAGAGCCTACACAGATACGCAGTATTTT; CDR3: CSARAYTDTQYF
V: TRBV4-2; J: TRBJ2-7; D: .; size: many; DNA: TGTGCCAGCAGCCAACTGCGTGGGGGAAGCTGGGTCTACGAGCAGTACTTC; CDR3: CASSQLRGGSWVYEQYF
V: TRBV30; J: TRBJ1-5; D: .; size: .; DNA: TGTGCCTGGAGTGTTCACAGTGGCCAGCCCCAGCATTTT; CDR3: CAWSVHSGQPQHF
V: TRBV11-2; J: TRBJ2-3; D: TRBD2; size: few; DNA: TGTGCCAGCAGCTTCCGGCACGGAGCTAGCGGACATAGCACAGATACGCAGTATTTT; CDR3: CASSFRHGASGHSTDTQYF
V: TRBV29-1; J: TRBJ2-2; D: TRBD2; size: .; DNA: TGCAGCGCATTGATAGCGGGGGCACAGACCGGGGAGCTGTTTTTT; CDR3: CSALIAGAQTGELFF
V: TRBV12-3/TRBV12-4; J: TRBJ1-4; D: .; size: few; DNA: TGTGCCAGCAGTTTCGTAGGGGGGGGGGAAAAACTGTTTTTT; CDR3: CASSFVGGGEKLFF
V: TRBV24-1; J: TRBJ2-1; D: .; size: few; DNA: TGTGCCACCAGTGATTTCAACTCCTACAATGAGCAGTTCTTC; CDR3: CATSDFNSYNEQFF
V: TRBV20-1; J: TRBJ2-7; D: TRBD1; size: many; DNA: TGCAGTGCCTATGGGACAGGGAGTAGCTACGAGCAGTACTTC; CDR3: CSAYGTGSSYEQYF
V: TRBV29-1; J: TRBJ2-3; D: .; size: many; DNA: TGCAGCGTTGAAGGATTGGGCGGGTGGGGTAGCACAGATACGCAGTATTTT; CDR3: CSVEGLGGWGSTDTQYF
V: TRBV7-9; J: TRBJ2-1; D: .; size: .; DNA: TGTGCCAGCAGCTTAATAGCGCCTTACAATGAGCAGTTCTTC; CDR3: CASSLIAPYNEQFF
V: TRBV29-1; J: TRBJ1-2; D: .; size: few; DNA: TGCAGCGTTGGAGTTCGGGGTGGGGCGGCTAACTATGGCTACACCTTC; CDR3: CSVGVRGGAANYGYTF
V: TRBV6-2/TRBV6-3; J: TRBJ1-2; D: .; size: few; DNA: TGTGCCAGCAGTTCCGGACGGACCTATGGCTACACCTTC; CDR3: CASSSGRTYGYTF